Below are 14 T cell receptor beta chains sequenced from a single sample in a study of cytomegalovirus exposure and HLA in healthy donors. Use of 60 Vbeta and 13 Jbeta primers characterized the PCR. The repertoire was sequenced with immunoSEQ multiplex PCR; TCRdb's copy has only in-frame clones and lacks some. Of roughly 120,000 clones listed, around 73% are singletons. The sequencing sample was made of PBMCs. The receptors were gathered from a woman aged 30 to 39 in good health and CMV-seropositive.

The rearrangement links TRBV2 to TRBJ2-1; 7 bases align to TRBD2. Germline CDR1 SNHLY, CDR2 FYNNEI. The ends lost 3 bases at V and 6 bases at J; junction bases unmatched: 8. The CDR3 covers 15 residues. CDR3 region: CASSEWRGSRNEQFF. CDR3 bases: TGTGCCAGCAGTGAGTGGCGGGGGAGTCGCAATGAGCAGTTCTTC.

This rearrangement joins TRBV12-5 to TRBJ1-5; D unclear. CDR3 length equals 17 residues. The germline V gene has CDR1 LGHNT and CDR2 FRNRAP. Trimming removed 1 base at V and 2 bases at J, with 15 bases between. The CDR3 spells CASGLDGKGGGNQPQHF. The CDR3 bases are TGTGCTAGTGGTTTGGACGGGAAGGGTGGTGGCAATCAGCCCCAGCATTTT.

On this clone: A junction boundary mismatches the germline segment, possibly from a read error. This rearrangement joins TRBV7-7 to TRBJ2-7; maybe TRBD2 (5 bases). CDR3 length: 16 amino acids. CDR1 and CDR2 from the germline V gene are SSHAT and FNYEAQ (reference sequence). CDR3 loop: CASSTPDGLASYEQYF. The CDR3, as DNA: TGTGCTAGCAGCACCCCGGACGGACTGGCCTCCTACGAGCAGTACTTC.

The J gene is TRBJ2-7, the V gene TRBV6-5, with D perhaps matching TRBD1 (6 bases). This CDR3 contains 14 residues. The germline V and J ends were trimmed by 4 bases and 7 bases, with 17 bases remaining between them. CDR1 and CDR2 (germline): MNHEY, SVGAGI. The CDR3 region has the DNA TGTGCCAGCAGTTCGACAGGATCGTTACTTGAGCAGTACTTC. It is translated as CASSSTGSLLEQYF.

The table lists this clone with a few counts. The chain carries TRBV2 and TRBJ2-3; 9 bases are a match to TRBD1. Trimming cost V 3 bases and J 2 bases; bases outside gene matches: 12. The CDR3 totals 18 residues. In germline, CDR1 is SNHLY, CDR2 FYNNEI. This CDR3 reads CASSELVGQGGITDTQYF. CDR3 DNA sequence: TGTGCCAGCAGTGAGTTGGTGGGACAGGGAGGAATCACAGATACGCAGTATTTT.

The genes are TRBV19 and TRBJ1-2; 7 bases are a match to TRBD1. The V gene end was trimmed by 9 bases and the J gene end by 0 bases; junction bases not matched to a gene: 10. Germline values: CDR1 LNHDA, CDR2 SQIVND (reference sequence). CDR3 length: 15 residues. CDR3 DNA sequence: TGTGCCAGCAAAAACGAGGGGGCTACTAACTATGGCTACACCTTC. Translating gives CASKNEGATNYGYTF.

The chain couples TRBV6-5 to TRBJ1-4, with TRBD1 identical over 7 bases. V was clipped by 6 bases and J by 3 bases; unmatched bases: 7. The CDR3 runs 15 residues. Germline V lookup: CDR1 MNHEY, CDR2 SVGAGI. The DNA of the CDR3 is TGTGCCAGCAGCCACGACAGGGTGTCTAATGAAAAACTGTTTTTT. Protein product: CASSHDRVSNEKLFF.

V is TRBV29-1 and J is TRBJ1-2, with D perhaps matching TRBD1 (6 bases). Germline-derived CDR1 and CDR2 are SQVTM and ANQGSEA. V lost 4 bases and J lost 7, with 13 bases in between. The CDR3 is made up of 12 amino acids. CDR3 sequence reads: CSVVSQGGGYTF. CDR3 in DNA: TGCAGCGTTGTCTCACAGGGTGGTGGCTACACCTTC. The entire variable domain, with the rest obtained from reference TRBV29-1 and TRBJ1-2, is as follows: SAVISQKPSRDICQRGTSLTIQCQVDSQVTMMFWYRQQPGQSLTLIATANQGSEATYESGFVIDKFPISRPNLTFSTLTVSNMSPEDSSIYLCSVVSQGGGYTFGSGTRLTVV.

This clone was seen just once. The V call is TRBV10-3, the J call TRBJ1-2; 7 nucleotides agree with TRBD1. Germline CDR1 ENHRY, CDR2 SYGVKD. This CDR3 comprises 14 residues. J was trimmed by 5 bases and V by 0 bases; bases with no gene match: 3. CDR3 DNA: TGTGCCATCAGTGAGTCGGCAGGGGGGTATGGCTACACCTTC. This gives the protein CAISESAGGYGYTF.

The rearrangement uses TRBV6-1 and TRBJ1-1; tentative D call: TRBD1 (5 bases). The CDR3 totals 13 residues. Germline V CDR1 and CDR2: MNHNS, SASEGT. Deletions cut 6 bases from V and 5 bases from J, with 13 bases between. The DNA for the CDR3 is TGTGCCAGCAGAGAGACAGTAGGGACTGAAGCTTTCTTT. Encoded protein: CASRETVGTEAFF.

This clone came up a few times. This chain connects TRBV7-3 to TRBJ1-1; the D gene is possibly TRBD1 (6 bases). The length of the CDR3 is 14 residues. CDR1 is SGHTA and CDR2 is FQGTGA in the germline V gene. V was trimmed by 3 bases and J by 1 base, leaving 9 bases between them. The CDR3 sequence is CASSLGAANTEAFF. The DNA for the CDR3 is TGTGCCAGCAGCTTGGGGGCGGCGAACACTGAAGCTTTCTTT.

This chain links TRBV19 with TRBJ2-3; the match to TRBD2 covers 8 bases. Germline trimming cut 5 bases from V and 2 bases from J; bases unmatched to any gene: 3. Germline CDR1 LNHDA, CDR2 SQIVND (reference sequence). This CDR3 is built from 14 residues. CDR3 coding DNA: TGTGCCAGTAGTCTACTAGCGGACACAGATACGCAGTATTTT. It specifies CASSLLADTDTQYF.

The rearrangement links TRBV2 to TRBJ2-5, with 12 bases aligning to TRBD2. The V gene end was trimmed by 8 bases and the J gene end by 5 bases; junction bases not matched to a gene: 9. CDR1 SNHLY and CDR2 FYNNEI come from the germline V gene. The CDR3 is 15 amino acids. The CDR3 nucleotides read TGTGCCAGCGTAGGGTTCGGGACTAGCGGGGAGACCCAGTACTTC. This translates into CASVGFGTSGETQYF.

V is TRBV5-1 and J is TRBJ1-2, with D hard to call. The CDR3 extends over 16 amino acids. CDR1 and CDR2 from the germline V gene are SGHRS and YFSETQ. Trimming cost V 0 bases and J 6 bases, with 18 bases left between them. DNA for the CDR3: TGCGCCAGCAGCTTGGGTCCGGAGTTACAAATCCATGGCTACACCTTC. This translates into CASSLGPELQIHGYTF.